The clone carrying this T cell receptor (beta chain) was picked up a small number of times. Antigen specificity is unknown. Germline V gene data show CDR1 as SGHRS and CDR2 as YFSETQ. The CDR3 totals 16 residues. J was trimmed by 3 bases and V by 3 bases; bases with no gene match: 6. The method was immunoSEQ multiplex PCR; TCRdb's version includes in-frame clones alone and lacks a portion of them. This sample has about 31,000 clones, with roughly 70% found just once. The data were taken from a study of STAT5B mutations in CD4+ large granular lymphocyte leukemia. General study points: Without putative leukemic clones, patient CD4-sorted repertoires remained more clonal than healthy CD4+ repertoires.

The sequencing input was CD4+ T cells from blood buffy coats. The receptor comes from a human donor in good health. V usage is TRBV5-1 and J usage is TRBJ2-1; 10 positions agree with TRBD1. The CDR3 nucleotides are TGCGCCAGCAGCTATCGACAGGGGGCGAGCTACAATGAGCAGTTCTTC. Its protein product is CASSYRQGASYNEQFF.